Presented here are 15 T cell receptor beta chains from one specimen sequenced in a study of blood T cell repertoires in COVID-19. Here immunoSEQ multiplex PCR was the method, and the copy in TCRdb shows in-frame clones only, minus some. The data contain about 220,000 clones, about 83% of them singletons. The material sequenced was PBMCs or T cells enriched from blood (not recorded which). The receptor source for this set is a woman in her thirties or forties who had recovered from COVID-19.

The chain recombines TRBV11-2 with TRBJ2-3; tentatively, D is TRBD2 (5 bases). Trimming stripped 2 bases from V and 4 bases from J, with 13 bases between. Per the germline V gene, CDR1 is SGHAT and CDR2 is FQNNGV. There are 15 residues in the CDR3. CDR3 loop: CASSLKWESADTQYF. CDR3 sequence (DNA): TGTGCCAGCAGCTTAAAGTGGGAGAGCGCAGATACGCAGTATTTT. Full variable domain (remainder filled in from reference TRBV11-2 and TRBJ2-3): EAGVAQSPRYKIIEKRQSVAFWCNPISGHATLYWYQQILGQGPKLLIQFQNNGVVDDSQLPKDRFSAERLKGVDSTLKIQPAKLEDSAVYLCASSLKWESADTQYFGPGTRLTVL.

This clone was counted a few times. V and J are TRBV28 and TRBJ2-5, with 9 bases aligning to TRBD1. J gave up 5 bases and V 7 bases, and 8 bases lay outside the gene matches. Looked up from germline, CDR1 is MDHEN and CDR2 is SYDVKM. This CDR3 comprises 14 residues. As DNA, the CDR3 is TGTGCCAGCACCACAGGGGGCGGAGGGGAGACCCAGTACTTC. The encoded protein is CASTTGGGGETQYF.

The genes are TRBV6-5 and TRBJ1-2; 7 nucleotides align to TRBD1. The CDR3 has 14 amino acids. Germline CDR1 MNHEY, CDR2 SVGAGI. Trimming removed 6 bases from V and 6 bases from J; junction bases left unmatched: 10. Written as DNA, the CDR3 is TGTGCCAGCAGCTCTTCTTCCAGGGGGAATGGCTACACCTTC. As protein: CASSSSSRGNGYTF.

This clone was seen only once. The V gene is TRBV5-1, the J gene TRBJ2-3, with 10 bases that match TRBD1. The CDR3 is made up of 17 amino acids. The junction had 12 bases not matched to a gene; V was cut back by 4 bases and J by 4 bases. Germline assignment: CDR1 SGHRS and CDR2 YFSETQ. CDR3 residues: CASSGQYRDRGADTQYF. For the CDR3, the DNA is TGCGCCAGCAGCGGACAATACCGGGACAGGGGCGCAGATACGCAGTATTTT.

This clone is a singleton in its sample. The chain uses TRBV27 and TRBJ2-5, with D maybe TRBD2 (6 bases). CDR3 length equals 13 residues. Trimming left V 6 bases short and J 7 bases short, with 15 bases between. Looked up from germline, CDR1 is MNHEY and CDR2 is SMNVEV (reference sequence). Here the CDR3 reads CASRGSGSGTQYF. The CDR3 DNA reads TGTGCCAGCAGGGGGTCCGGGAGCGGGACCCAGTACTTC.

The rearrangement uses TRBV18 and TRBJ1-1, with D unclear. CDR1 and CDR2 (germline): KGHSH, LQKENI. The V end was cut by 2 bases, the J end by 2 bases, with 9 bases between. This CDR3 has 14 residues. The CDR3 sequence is CASSPSAHNTEAFF. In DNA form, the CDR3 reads TGTGCCAGCTCACCATCCGCACACAACACTGAAGCTTTCTTT. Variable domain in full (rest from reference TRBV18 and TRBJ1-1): NAGVMQNPRHLVRRRGQEARLRCSPMKGHSHVYWYRQLPEEGLKFMVYLQKENIIDESGMPKERFSAEFPKEGPSILRIQQVVRGDSAAYFCASSPSAHNTEAFFGQGTRLTVV.

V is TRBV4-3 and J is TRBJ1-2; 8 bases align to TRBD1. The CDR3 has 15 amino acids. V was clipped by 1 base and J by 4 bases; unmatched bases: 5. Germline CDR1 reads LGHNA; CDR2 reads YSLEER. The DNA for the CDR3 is TGCGCCAGCAGCCAAGGGGACAGGCCCCTCTATGGCTACACCTTC. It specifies CASSQGDRPLYGYTF.

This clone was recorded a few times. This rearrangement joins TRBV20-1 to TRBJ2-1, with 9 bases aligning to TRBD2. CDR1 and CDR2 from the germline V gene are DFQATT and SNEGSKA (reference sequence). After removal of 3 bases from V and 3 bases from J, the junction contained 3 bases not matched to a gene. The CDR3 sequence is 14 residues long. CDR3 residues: CSASVAGVYNEQFF. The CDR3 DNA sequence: TGCAGTGCTAGTGTAGCGGGGGTCTACAATGAGCAGTTCTTC.

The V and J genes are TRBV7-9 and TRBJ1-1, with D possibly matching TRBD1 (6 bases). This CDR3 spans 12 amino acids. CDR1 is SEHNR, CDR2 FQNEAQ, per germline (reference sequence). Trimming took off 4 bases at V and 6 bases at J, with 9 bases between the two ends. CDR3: CASSSGGPEAFF. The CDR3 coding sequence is TGTGCCAGCAGCTCGGGGGGGCCTGAAGCTTTCTTT.

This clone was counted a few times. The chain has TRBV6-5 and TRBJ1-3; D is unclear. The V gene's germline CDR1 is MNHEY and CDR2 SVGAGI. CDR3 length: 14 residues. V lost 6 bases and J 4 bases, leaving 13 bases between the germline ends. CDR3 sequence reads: CASRSVNWGNTIYF. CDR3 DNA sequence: TGTGCCAGCAGATCAGTAAATTGGGGAAACACCATATATTTT.

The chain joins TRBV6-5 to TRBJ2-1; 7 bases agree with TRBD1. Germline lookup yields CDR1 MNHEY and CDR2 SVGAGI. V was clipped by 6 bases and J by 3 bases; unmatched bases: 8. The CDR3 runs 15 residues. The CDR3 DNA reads TGTGCCAGCAGAGATTCCGGGACAGTCTACAATGAGCAGTTCTTC. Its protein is CASRDSGTVYNEQFF.

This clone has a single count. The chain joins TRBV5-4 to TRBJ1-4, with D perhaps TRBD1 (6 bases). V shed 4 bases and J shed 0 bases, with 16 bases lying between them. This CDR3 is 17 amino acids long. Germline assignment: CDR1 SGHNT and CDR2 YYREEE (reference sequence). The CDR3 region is CASSPGTHSTTNEKLFF. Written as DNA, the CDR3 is TGTGCCAGCAGCCCCGGGACACATTCAACAACTAATGAAAAACTGTTTTTT. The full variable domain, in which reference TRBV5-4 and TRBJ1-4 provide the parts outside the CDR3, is ETGVTQSPTHLIKTRGQQVTLRCSSQSGHNTVSWYQQALGQGPQFIFQYYREEENGRGNFPPRFSGLQFPNYSSELNVNALELDDSALYLCASSPGTHSTTNEKLFFGSGTQLSVL.

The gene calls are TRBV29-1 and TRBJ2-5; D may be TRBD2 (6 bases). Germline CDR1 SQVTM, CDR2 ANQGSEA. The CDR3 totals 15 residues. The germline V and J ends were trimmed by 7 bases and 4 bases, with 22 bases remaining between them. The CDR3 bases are TGCAGCGCCGTGCCTGCGGGACTCGGGGCAGAGACCCAGTACTTC. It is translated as CSAVPAGLGAETQYF.

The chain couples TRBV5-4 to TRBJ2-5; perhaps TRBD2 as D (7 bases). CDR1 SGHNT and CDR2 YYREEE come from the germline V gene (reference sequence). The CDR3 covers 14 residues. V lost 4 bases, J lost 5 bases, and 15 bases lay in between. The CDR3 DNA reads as TGTGCCAGCAGCCCGACCGGGGGGCTGGAGACCCAGTACTTC. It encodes CASSPTGGLETQYF.

The CDR3 region is CASSLPGQGDSEQYV. The DNA for the CDR3 is TGCGCCAGCAGCCTTCCGGGACAGGGGGATAGCGAGCAGTACGTC. The chain has TRBV4-3 and TRBJ2-7; 11 nucleotides agree with TRBD1. This CDR3 region has 15 residues. Germline trimming cut 4 bases from V and 6 bases from J; bases unmatched to any gene: 8. Germline V gene sequence: CDR1 LGHNA, CDR2 YSLEER.